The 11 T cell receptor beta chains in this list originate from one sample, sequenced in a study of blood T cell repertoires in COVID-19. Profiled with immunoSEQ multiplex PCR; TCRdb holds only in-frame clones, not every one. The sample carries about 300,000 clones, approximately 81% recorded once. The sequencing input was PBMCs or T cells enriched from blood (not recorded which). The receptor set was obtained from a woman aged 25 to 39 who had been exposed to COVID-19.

The CDR3 loop is CASSTKQTGRNEQFF. The CDR3 coding sequence is TGTGCCAGTAGTACCAAGCAGACAGGGCGCAATGAGCAGTTCTTC. The chain joins TRBV19 to TRBJ2-1, with 7 bases that match TRBD1. Germline values: CDR1 LNHDA, CDR2 SQIVND (reference sequence). V lost 4 bases and J lost 6; bases outside the gene matches: 9. The CDR3 runs 15 residues.

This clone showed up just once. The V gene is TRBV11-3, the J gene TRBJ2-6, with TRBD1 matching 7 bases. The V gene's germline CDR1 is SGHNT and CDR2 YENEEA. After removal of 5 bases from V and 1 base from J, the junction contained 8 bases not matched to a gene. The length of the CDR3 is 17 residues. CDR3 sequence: CASSPRQGESGANVLTF. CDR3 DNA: TGTGCCAGCAGCCCCCGACAGGGAGAGTCTGGGGCCAACGTCCTGACTTTC. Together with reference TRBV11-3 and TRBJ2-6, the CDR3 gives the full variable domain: EAGVVQSPRYKIIEKKQPVAFWCNPISGHNTLYWYLQNLGQGPELLIRYENEEAVDDSQLPKDRFSAERLKGVDSTLKIQPAELGDSAVYLCASSPRQGESGANVLTFGAGSRLTVL.

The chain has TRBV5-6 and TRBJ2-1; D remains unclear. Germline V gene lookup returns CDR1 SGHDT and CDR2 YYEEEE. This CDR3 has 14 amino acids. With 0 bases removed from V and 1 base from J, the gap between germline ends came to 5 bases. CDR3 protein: CASSLDLSYNEQFF. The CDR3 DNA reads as TGTGCCAGCAGCTTGGATCTATCCTACAATGAGCAGTTCTTC.

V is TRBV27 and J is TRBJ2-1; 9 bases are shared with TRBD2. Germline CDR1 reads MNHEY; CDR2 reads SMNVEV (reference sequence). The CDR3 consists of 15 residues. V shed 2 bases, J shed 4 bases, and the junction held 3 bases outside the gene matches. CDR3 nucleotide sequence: TGTGCCAGCAGTTTAATAGCGGGGGTTTACAATGAGCAGTTCTTC. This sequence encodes CASSLIAGVYNEQFF.

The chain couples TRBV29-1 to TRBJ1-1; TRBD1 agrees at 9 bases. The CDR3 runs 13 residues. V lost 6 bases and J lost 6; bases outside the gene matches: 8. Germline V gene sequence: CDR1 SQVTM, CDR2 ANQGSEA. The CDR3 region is CSVRDRVIAEAFF. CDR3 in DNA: TGCAGCGTACGGGACAGGGTAATAGCTGAAGCTTTCTTT.

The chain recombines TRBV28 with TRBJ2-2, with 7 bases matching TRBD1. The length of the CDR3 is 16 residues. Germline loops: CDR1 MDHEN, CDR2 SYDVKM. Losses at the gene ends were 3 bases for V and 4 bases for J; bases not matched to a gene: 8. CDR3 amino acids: CASSLGGQESTGELFF. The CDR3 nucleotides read TGTGCCAGCAGTTTGGGCGGACAGGAGAGCACCGGGGAGCTGTTTTTT.

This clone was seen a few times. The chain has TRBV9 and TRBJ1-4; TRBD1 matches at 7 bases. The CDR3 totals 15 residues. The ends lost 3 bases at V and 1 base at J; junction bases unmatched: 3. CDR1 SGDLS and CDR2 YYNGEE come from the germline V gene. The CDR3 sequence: CASSARGLTNEKLFF. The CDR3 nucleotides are TGTGCCAGCAGCGCCAGGGGGTTAACTAATGAAAAACTGTTTTTT.

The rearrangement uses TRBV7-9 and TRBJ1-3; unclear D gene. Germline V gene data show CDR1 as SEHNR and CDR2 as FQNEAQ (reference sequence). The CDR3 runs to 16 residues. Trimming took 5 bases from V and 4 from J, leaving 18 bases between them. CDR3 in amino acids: CASSPYSDSSGNTIYF. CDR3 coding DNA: TGTGCCAGCAGCCCATACTCTGACTCCTCCGGAAACACCATATATTTT.

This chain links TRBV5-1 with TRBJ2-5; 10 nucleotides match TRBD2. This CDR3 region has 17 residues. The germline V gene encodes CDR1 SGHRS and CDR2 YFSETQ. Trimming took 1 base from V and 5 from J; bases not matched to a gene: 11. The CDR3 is CASSLRLPAGGQETQYF. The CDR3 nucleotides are TGCGCCAGCAGCTTGCGGCTGCCAGCGGGGGGGCAGGAGACCCAGTACTTC.

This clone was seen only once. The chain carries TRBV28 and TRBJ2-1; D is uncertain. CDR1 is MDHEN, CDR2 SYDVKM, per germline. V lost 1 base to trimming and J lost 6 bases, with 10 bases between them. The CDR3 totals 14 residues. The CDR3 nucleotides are TGTGCCAGCAGTTTATTAAGTACTGGCAATGAGCAGTTCTTC. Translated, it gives CASSLLSTGNEQFF.

The CDR3 loop is CAILDGTSGNEQFF. Here the CDR3 DNA reads TGTGCCATCCTAGACGGGACTAGCGGTAATGAGCAGTTCTTC. The chain recombines TRBV10-3 with TRBJ2-1; 11 bases agree with TRBD2. Germline assignment: CDR1 ENHRY and CDR2 SYGVKD. The CDR3 is made up of 14 amino acids. Trimming removed 8 bases from V and 7 bases from J; junction bases left unmatched: 7.